This T cell receptor beta chain came from a study of shared clonotypes between healthy human individuals. At the level of the study: Plates per donor: three CD4 naive, three CD4 memory, two CD8 naive, one CD8 memory. Whole-study findings and limits: Investigators collected only blood, and repertoires in tissues likely differ.

Note on this clone: The antigen is unknown.

As defined, naive CD8 cells were CD45RO-negative and positively selected for CCR7, with terminally differentiated effector memory CD45RA+ cells excluded. The donor population consisted of healthy HIV-negative adults with no recent acute infections or vaccinations. Generated by immunoSEQ multiplex PCR, the TCRdb table keeps only in-frame clones and is missing some. This sample yields about 590,000 clones, of which nearly 97% are seen a single time; over 0.09% belongs to the top ten. The source material was naive CD8+ T cells sorted from blood. This sequence originates from a young woman in good health.

DNA for the CDR3: TGTGCCAGCAGTTACTCAGCGACAGGGACTAAGCGAGAGCAGTACTTC. It yields the protein CASSYSATGTKREQYF. The chain has TRBV6-6 and TRBJ2-7, with D perhaps TRBD1 or TRBD2 (7 bases each). From germline, CDR1 is MNHNY and CDR2 SVGAGI (reference sequence). Trimming removed 0 bases at V and 7 bases at J, with 19 bases between. There are 16 residues in the CDR3.